Below are 3 T cell receptor beta chains sequenced from a single sample in a study of shared clonotypes between healthy human individuals. Assay: immunoSEQ multiplex PCR; the TCRdb copy retains only in-frame clones and omits some. This sample yields approximately 1,500,000 clones, of which roughly 98% are seen a single time; approximately 0.44% belongs to the top ten. Sequencing was performed on naive CD4+ T cells sorted from blood. As to subset: CD45RA+ positively selected. The origin of the receptors is a man aged 25 to 40 in good health.

J is TRBJ2-3 and V is TRBV15; the match to TRBD1 covers 9 bases. Unmatched junction bases numbered 8, after V lost 2 bases and J lost 2 bases. The CDR3 has 17 amino acids. The V gene's germline CDR1 is LNHNV and CDR2 YYDKDF (reference sequence). This chain's CDR3 is CATSRSGQGTLTDTQYF. CDR3 DNA sequence: TGTGCCACCAGCAGATCCGGACAGGGGACCCTCACAGATACGCAGTATTTT.

The chain is built from TRBV28 and TRBJ2-7, with D unresolved. Looked up from germline, CDR1 is MDHEN and CDR2 is SYDVKM. The CDR3 has 12 amino acids. V was cut by 10 bases and J by 4 bases, with 14 bases left in between. CDR3 nucleotide sequence: TGTGCCACCCTCCATTTGTCATACGAGCAGTACTTC. Its protein product is CATLHLSYEQYF. The full variable domain, with the rest looked up from reference TRBV28 and TRBJ2-7, is DVKVTQSSRYLVKRTGEKVFLECVQDMDHENMFWYRQDPGLGLRLIYFSYDVKMKEKGDIPEGYSVSREKKERFSLILESASTNQTSMYLCATLHLSYEQYFGPGTRLTVT.

The V gene is TRBV6-1, the J gene TRBJ1-1; D ambiguous. Trimming shortened V by 8 bases and J by 4 bases, and 11 bases separated the two germline ends. The CDR3 sequence is 12 residues long. The germline CDR1 and CDR2 sequences are MNHNS and SASEGT. CDR3 nucleotides: TGTGCCAGCCAGAGGGCCGGCACTGAAGCTTTCTTT. Encoded protein: CASQRAGTEAFF.